A single count supports the clone carrying this T cell receptor (beta chain). The data were obtained in a study of blood T cell repertoires in COVID-19. Overall study: Sample material is recorded as cDNA or gDNA derived from T cells, B-cell-depleted T cells, or PBMCs.

Losses at the gene ends were 6 bases for V and 4 bases for J; bases not matched to a gene: 9. In germline, CDR1 is SNHLY, CDR2 FYNNEI. This CDR3 is 15 amino acids long. As handled by the study authors: Reference gene primer amplification in the assay estimated nucleated cell counts. Some clones are missing from TCRdb's copy, which holds only in-frame ones; the method was immunoSEQ multiplex PCR. V and J calls plus clone size are reproduced from that table; the DNA served to infer D and trimming. The sample carries about 190,000 clones, 78% recorded once. The clonotype comes from a woman aged 80 or over with active or convalescent COVID-19. This rearrangement joins TRBV2 to TRBJ2-3; TRBD1 aligns across 8 bases. The sample was peripheral blood. CDR3 in DNA: TGTGCCAGCAGCTTGGACAGGGTTGGGGCAGATACGCAGTATTTT. This translates into CASSLDRVGADTQYF.